Detailed here is one T cell receptor beta chain. The data derive from a study of blood T cell repertoires in COVID-19. Sequenced by immunoSEQ multiplex PCR; TCRdb stores in-frame clones only, minus some. Of some 80,000 clones in the sample, 90% were seen once. The CDR3 contains 12 residues. Trimming cost V 1 base and J 5 bases, with 8 bases left between them. The germline V gene encodes CDR1 SQVTM and CDR2 ANQGSEA. Sample: peripheral blood. The sequence was collected from a woman older than 75 with active or convalescent COVID-19. The chain is built from TRBV29-1 and TRBJ1-1; TRBD1 is a possible D gene (5 bases). CDR3 nucleotides: TGCAGCGTTGAAGCGGCAGGGACTGAAGCTTTCTTT. This translates into CSVEAAGTEAFF.